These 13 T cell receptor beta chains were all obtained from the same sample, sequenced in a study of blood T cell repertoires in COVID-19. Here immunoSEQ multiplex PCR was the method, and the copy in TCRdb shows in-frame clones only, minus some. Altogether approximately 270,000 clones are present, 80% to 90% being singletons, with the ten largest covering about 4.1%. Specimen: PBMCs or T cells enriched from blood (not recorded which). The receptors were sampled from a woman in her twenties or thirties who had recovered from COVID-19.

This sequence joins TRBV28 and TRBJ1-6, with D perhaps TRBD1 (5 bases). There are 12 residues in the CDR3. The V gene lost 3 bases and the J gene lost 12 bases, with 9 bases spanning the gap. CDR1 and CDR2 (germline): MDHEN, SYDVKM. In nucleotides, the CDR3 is TGTGCCAGCAGTTTTTTCGGGGGACCCCTCCACTTT. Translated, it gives CASSFFGGPLHF.

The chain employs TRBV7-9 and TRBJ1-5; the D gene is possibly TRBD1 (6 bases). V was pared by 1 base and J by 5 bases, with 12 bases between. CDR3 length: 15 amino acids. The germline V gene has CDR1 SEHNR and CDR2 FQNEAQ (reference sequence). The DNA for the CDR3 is TGTGCCAGCAGCTTAGAGACAGGCTCGCATCAGCCCCAGCATTTT. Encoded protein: CASSLETGSHQPQHF.

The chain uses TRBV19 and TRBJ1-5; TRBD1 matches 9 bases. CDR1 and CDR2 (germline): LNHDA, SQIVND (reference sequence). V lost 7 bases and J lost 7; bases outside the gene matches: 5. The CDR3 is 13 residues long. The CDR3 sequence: CASKGQGIQPQHF. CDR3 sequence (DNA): TGTGCCAGTAAGGGACAGGGAATACAGCCCCAGCATTTT.

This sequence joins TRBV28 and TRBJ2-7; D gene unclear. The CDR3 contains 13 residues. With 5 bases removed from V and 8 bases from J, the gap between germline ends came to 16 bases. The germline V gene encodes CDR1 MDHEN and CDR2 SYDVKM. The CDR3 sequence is CASSLQSPAQQYF. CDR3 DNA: TGTGCCAGCAGTCTCCAAAGCCCCGCCCAGCAGTACTTC.

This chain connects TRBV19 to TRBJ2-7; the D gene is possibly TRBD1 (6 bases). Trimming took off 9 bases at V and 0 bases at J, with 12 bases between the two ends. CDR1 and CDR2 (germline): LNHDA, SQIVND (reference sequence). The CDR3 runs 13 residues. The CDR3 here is CASKGQSSYEQYF. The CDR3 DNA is TGTGCCAGCAAAGGACAGAGCTCCTACGAGCAGTACTTC.

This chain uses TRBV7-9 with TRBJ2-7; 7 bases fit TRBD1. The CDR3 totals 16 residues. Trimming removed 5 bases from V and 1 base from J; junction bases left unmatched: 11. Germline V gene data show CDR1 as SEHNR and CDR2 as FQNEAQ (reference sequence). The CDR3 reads CASSPPRGQQSYEQYF. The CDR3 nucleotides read TGTGCCAGCAGCCCACCACGGGGACAGCAGTCCTACGAGCAGTACTTC.

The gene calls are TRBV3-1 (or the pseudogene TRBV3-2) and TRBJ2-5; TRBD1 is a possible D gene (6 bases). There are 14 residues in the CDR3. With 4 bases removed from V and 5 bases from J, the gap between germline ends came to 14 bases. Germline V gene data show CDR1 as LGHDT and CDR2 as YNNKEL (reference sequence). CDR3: CASSPTWDTETQYF. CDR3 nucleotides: TGTGCCAGCAGCCCGACCTGGGACACGGAGACCCAGTACTTC.

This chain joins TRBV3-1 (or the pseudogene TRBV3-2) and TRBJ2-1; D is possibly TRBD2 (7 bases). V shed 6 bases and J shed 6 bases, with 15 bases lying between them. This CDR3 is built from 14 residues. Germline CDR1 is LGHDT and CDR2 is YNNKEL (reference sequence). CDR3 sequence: CASRARGGANEQFF. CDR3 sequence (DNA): TGTGCCAGCAGGGCCCGAGGGGGGGCCAATGAGCAGTTCTTC.

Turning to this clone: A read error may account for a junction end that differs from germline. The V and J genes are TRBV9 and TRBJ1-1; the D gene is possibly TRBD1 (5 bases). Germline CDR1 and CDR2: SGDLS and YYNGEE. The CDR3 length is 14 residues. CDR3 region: CASTVGERNTEAFF. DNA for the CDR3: TGTGCCAGCACCGTAGGGGAGAGGAACACTGAAGCTTTCTTT.

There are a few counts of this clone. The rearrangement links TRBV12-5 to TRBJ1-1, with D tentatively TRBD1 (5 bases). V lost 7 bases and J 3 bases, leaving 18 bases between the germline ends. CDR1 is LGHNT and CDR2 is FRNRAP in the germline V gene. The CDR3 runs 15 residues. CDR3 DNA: TGTGCTAGTGACAATATCAGGGTAGGGGACACTGAAGCTTTCTTT. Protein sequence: CASDNIRVGDTEAFF.

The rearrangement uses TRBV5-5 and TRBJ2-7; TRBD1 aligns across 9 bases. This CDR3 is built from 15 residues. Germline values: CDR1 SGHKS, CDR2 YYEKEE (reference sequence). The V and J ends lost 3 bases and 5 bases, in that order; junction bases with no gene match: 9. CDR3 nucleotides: TGTGCCAGCAGCTCTCCGGGACAGGGTATCCACGAGCAGTACTTC. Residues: CASSSPGQGIHEQYF.

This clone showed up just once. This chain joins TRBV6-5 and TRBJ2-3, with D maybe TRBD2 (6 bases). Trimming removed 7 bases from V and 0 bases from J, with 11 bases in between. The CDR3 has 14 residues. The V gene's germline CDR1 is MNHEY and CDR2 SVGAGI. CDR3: CASTAGPSTDTQYF. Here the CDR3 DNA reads TGTGCCAGCACGGCGGGACCTAGCACAGATACGCAGTATTTT.

CDR3 region: CASSSRLETYEQYF. The CDR3 DNA reads TGTGCCAGCAGCTCCCGACTAGAAACATACGAGCAGTACTTC. The rearrangement uses TRBV5-6 and TRBJ2-7; TRBD2 is a possible D gene (6 bases). CDR1 SGHDT and CDR2 YYEEEE come from the germline V gene. The CDR3 has 14 amino acids. Deletions cut 3 bases from V and 4 bases from J, with 14 bases between.